Each of the 7 T cell receptor beta chains below was sequenced from the same sample in a study of T cell changes during pregnancy in multiple sclerosis. Using immunoSEQ multiplex PCR, the repertoire was profiled, and TCRdb retains in-frame clones only, with some absent. The table records about 60,000 clones, roughly 91% of them present only once. Here the sequenced sample was peripheral blood, taken before pregnancy. The receptors were gathered from a female donor with multiple sclerosis, enrolled in a pregnancy study.

The rearrangement links TRBV27 to TRBJ1-3; the D gene is possibly TRBD1 (5 bases). Germline V lookup: CDR1 MNHEY, CDR2 SMNVEV (reference sequence). Deletions cut 8 bases from V and 0 bases from J, with 17 bases between. CDR3 size: 16 residues. The CDR3 loop is CASAIDSFSSGNTIYF. The CDR3 nucleotides read TGTGCCAGCGCCATTGACAGCTTTAGCTCTGGAAACACCATATATTTT.

This rearrangement joins TRBV19 to TRBJ1-6; TRBD1 matches at 10 bases. The CDR3 has 17 residues. Trimming took 5 bases from V and 7 from J; bases not matched to a gene: 11. Per the germline V gene, CDR1 is LNHDA and CDR2 is SQIVND (reference sequence). This CDR3 reads CASSPDADRGLNSPLHF. The CDR3 nucleotides read TGTGCCAGTAGTCCCGACGCGGACAGGGGGTTAAATTCACCCCTCCACTTT.

The chain uses TRBV4-2 and TRBJ2-7; 10 bases line up with TRBD2. The CDR3 covers 16 residues. Germline assignment: CDR1 LGHNA and CDR2 YNFKEQ. V dropped 1 base and J dropped 2; count of bases not matched to a gene: 5. The CDR3 DNA reads TGTGCCAGCAGCCAAGGGGCTAGCGGGAGCACCTACGAGCAGTACTTC. This encodes CASSQGASGSTYEQYF.

The V gene is TRBV5-4, the J gene TRBJ1-4, with 7 bases identical to TRBD1. V gave up 4 bases and J gave up 5 bases; unmatched junction bases: 5. CDR1 and CDR2 from the germline V gene are SGHNT and YYREEE (reference sequence). This CDR3 is 14 amino acids long. The CDR3 sequence: CASSRTGQNEKLFF. The CDR3 DNA reads TGTGCCAGCAGCAGGACAGGACAGAATGAAAAACTGTTTTTT.

The rearrangement uses TRBV25-1 and TRBJ1-1, with 7 positions matching TRBD1. Trimming took 3 bases from V and 4 from J; bases not matched to a gene: 5. CDR1 is MGHDK and CDR2 is SYGVNS in the germline V gene. The CDR3 has 14 residues. CDR3: CASSELGQITEAFF. The CDR3, as DNA: TGTGCCAGCAGTGAGCTGGGACAGATCACTGAAGCTTTCTTT.

The CDR3 DNA reads as TGTGCCAGCAGCTTATTGGGACAGGGGAGCTACGAGCAGTACTTC. Translation gives CASSLLGQGSYEQYF. This chain uses TRBV7-9 with TRBJ2-7; 10 positions match TRBD1. Germline V lookup: CDR1 SEHNR, CDR2 FQNEAQ (reference sequence). The CDR3 is 15 residues long. Germline trimming cut 2 bases from V and 3 bases from J; bases unmatched to any gene: 4.

The chain uses TRBV5-4 and TRBJ2-7; maybe TRBD2 (6 bases). Germline CDR1 is SGHNT and CDR2 is YYREEE (reference sequence). With 3 bases removed from V and 4 bases from J, the gap between germline ends came to 17 bases. The CDR3 covers 15 residues. This CDR3 is CASSSGVVAVYEQYF. The CDR3 DNA follows: TGTGCCAGCAGCTCGGGGGTGGTAGCGGTTTACGAGCAGTACTTC.